This T cell receptor beta chain was retrieved from a study of T cell changes during pregnancy in multiple sclerosis. TCRdb keeps only in-frame clones here, not all; method: immunoSEQ multiplex PCR. This sample carries tens of thousands of clones, about 93% of them seen once, and the ten largest clones take roughly 1.7%. Trimming removed 2 bases from V and 1 base from J, with 9 bases in between. The CDR3 extends over 15 amino acids. CDR1 and CDR2 from the germline V gene are SGHVS and FQNEAQ. The sample consisted of peripheral blood, taken in the first trimester of pregnancy. This chain connects TRBV7-8 to TRBJ2-1, with D hard to call. The TCR sequence derives from a female donor in good health, enrolled as a control in a pregnancy study. The CDR3 region is CASSLRTVSYNEQFF. The CDR3 nucleotides read TGTGCCAGCAGCTTAAGAACAGTTTCCTACAATGAGCAGTTCTTC.